The rows below give T cell receptor beta chains drawn from one sample of a study of T cell responses to AZD1222 COVID-19 vaccine. Method: immunoSEQ multiplex PCR; TCRdb's copy keeps in-frame clones and lacks some. This table holds 140,000 to 150,000 clones, 80% to 90% found once. Sequencing used peripheral blood, obtained on day 0 of AZD1222 vaccination. The receptors were gathered from an adult in good health. The CDR3 runs from the conserved cysteine through the conserved F or W. D genes are given only for firm matches. Part of the rows lack a size; the others show once, few, many or a class for expanded clones.

clone size	D gene	V gene	J gene	CDR3 protein	CDR3 DNA
.	.	TRBV7-9	TRBJ2-7	CASSRGGSYEQYF	TGTGCCAGCAGCCGGGGTGGCTCCTACGAGCAGTACTTC
.	.	TRBV6-1	TRBJ2-1	CASSDLFGKGHSYNEQFF	TGTGCCAGCAGTGATTTATTTGGGAAAGGCCACTCCTACAATGAGCAGTTCTTC
.	.	TRBV5-1	TRBJ1-2	CASSLETGHYGYTF	TGCGCCAGCAGCTTGGAGACGGGCCACTATGGCTACACCTTC
.	.	TRBV9	TRBJ1-1	CASSVIKETEAFF	TGTGCCAGCAGCGTAATCAAGGAGACTGAAGCTTTCTTT
.	.	TRBV12-3/TRBV12-4	TRBJ1-1	CASSVQRNTEAFF	TGTGCCAGCAGCGTTCAGAGAAACACTGAAGCTTTCTTT
.	.	TRBV18	TRBJ1-6	CASSPGGGGPSAPLHF	TGTGCCAGCTCACCAGGGGGCGGCGGACCCTCGGCTCCCCTCCACTTT
.	.	TRBV11-2	TRBJ2-5	CASSLGQAQETQYF	TGTGCCAGCAGCTTAGGACAGGCTCAAGAGACCCAGTACTTC
.	.	TRBV30	TRBJ2-4	CATGGYIQYF	TGTGCCACGGGGGGCTACATTCAGTACTTC
.	.	TRBV6-5	TRBJ2-7	CASSYQGSYEQYF	TGTGCCAGCAGTTACCAAGGGTCCTACGAGCAGTACTTC
once	TRBD1	TRBV19	TRBJ1-2	CASWTGTGIGGYTF	TGTGCCAGCTGGACCGGGACAGGGATCGGTGGCTACACCTTC
.	TRBD1	TRBV7-2	TRBJ2-7	CASSRTGDLYEQYF	TGTGCCAGCAGCCGGACAGGAGACCTCTACGAGCAGTACTTC
.	.	TRBV6-5	TRBJ1-2	CASRTTGSANYGYTF	TGTGCCAGCAGGACCACAGGGAGCGCTAACTATGGCTACACCTTC
.	.	TRBV3-1/TRBV3-2	TRBJ1-2	CASSQDWARAYGYTF	TGTGCCAGCAGCCAAGATTGGGCCAGGGCCTATGGCTACACCTTC
.	.	TRBV27	TRBJ1-5	CASSSAGLSNQPQHF	TGTGCCAGCAGTTCGGCGGGGTTAAGCAATCAGCCCCAGCATTTT
few	TRBD1	TRBV19	TRBJ1-4	CASAQGASEKLFF	TGTGCCAGTGCACAGGGGGCTAGCGAAAAACTGTTTTTT
.	TRBD1	TRBV24-1	TRBJ1-2	CATSDSRTGGLGYTF	TGTGCCACCAGTGACTCTCGGACAGGGGGCCTGGGCTACACCTTC
.	.	TRBV15	TRBJ2-6	CATKGGLSGANVLTF	TGTGCCACCAAGGGCGGCCTCTCTGGGGCCAACGTCCTGACTTTC
.	.	TRBV27	TRBJ2-5	CASSFDGGWETQYF	TGTGCCAGCAGTTTTGATGGTGGATGGGAGACCCAGTACTTC
.	TRBD1	TRBV2	TRBJ1-1	CASLTDRGNTEAFF	TGTGCCAGCTTAACGGACAGGGGAAACACTGAAGCTTTCTTT
.	.	TRBV18	TRBJ1-1	CASSPFLIGTGNLNTEAFF	TGTGCCAGCTCACCGTTTTTGATCGGCACGGGTAACTTGAACACTGAAGCTTTCTTT
.	TRBD2	TRBV9	TRBJ2-1	CASSVSGSAGIEQFF	TGTGCCAGCAGCGTCAGCGGGAGTGCGGGGATTGAGCAGTTCTTC
many	.	TRBV9	TRBJ2-7	CASNSGTPAGEQYF	TGTGCCAGCAATTCGGGGACCCCCGCGGGCGAGCAGTACTTC
.	.	TRBV19	TRBJ2-3	CASSSVAGGGTDTQYF	TGTGCCAGCTCCTCAGTTGCGGGTGGAGGAACAGATACGCAGTATTTT
.	.	TRBV10-2	TRBJ2-3	CASSAPIAGTDTQYF	TGCGCCAGCAGTGCCCCCATCGCGGGCACAGATACGCAGTATTTT
.	.	TRBV28	TRBJ2-4	CASSLFRSGAGRNIQYF	TGTGCCAGCAGTTTATTTCGCTCGGGGGCAGGGCGGAACATTCAGTACTTC
few	TRBD2	TRBV7-6	TRBJ2-3	CASSLLAGPATDTQYF	TGTGCCAGCAGCTTATTAGCGGGACCCGCCACAGATACGCAGTATTTT
.	TRBD2	TRBV18	TRBJ2-3	CASSKLAEATDTQYF	TGTGCCAGCTCAAAACTAGCGGAGGCCACAGATACGCAGTATTTT
.	.	TRBV5-4	TRBJ2-5	CASSPDRSQETQYF	TGTGCCAGCAGCCCAGACAGGAGTCAAGAGACCCAGTACTTC
.	.	TRBV6-2/TRBV6-3	TRBJ1-3	CASSFLGAGGNTIYF	TGTGCCAGCAGTTTCTTGGGGGCCGGTGGAAACACCATATATTTT
.	.	TRBV11-2	TRBJ2-7	CASSLQTSYEQYF	TGTGCCAGCAGCTTACAGACCTCCTACGAGCAGTACTTC
.	TRBD2	TRBV10-3	TRBJ2-5	CATLPTSSGETQYF	TGTGCCACCCTTCCGACTAGCTCGGGGGAGACCCAGTACTTC
.	.	TRBV11-2	TRBJ1-6	CASSLDRLGSPLHF	TGTGCCAGCAGCTTAGATCGGCTTGGGTCACCCCTCCACTTT
.	TRBD1	TRBV25-1	TRBJ1-1	CASSDPRDSKVNTEAFF	TGTGCCAGCAGCGACCCTAGGGACAGCAAAGTCAACACTGAAGCTTTCTTT
.	.	TRBV5-6	TRBJ1-4	CASSLMFGEKLFF	TGTGCCAGCAGCTTAATGTTCGGTGAAAAACTGTTTTTT
once	.	TRBV11-2	TRBJ2-3	CASSYMGPQYF	TGTGCCAGCAGCTACATGGGCCCGCAGTATTTT
once	.	TRBV20-1	TRBJ2-1	CSATNPYSEFF	TGCAGTGCCACCAACCCCTACTCGGAGTTCTTC
.	.	TRBV3-1/TRBV3-2	TRBJ1-5	CASSQAGESQPQHF	TGTGCCAGCAGCCAAGCAGGGGAGAGTCAGCCCCAGCATTTT
few	.	TRBV5-4	TRBJ1-2	CASSLEPGSIYGYTF	TGTGCCAGCAGCTTGGAACCGGGGTCAATTTATGGCTACACCTTC
.	TRBD1	TRBV29-1	TRBJ1-5	CSVGWQAGGHQPQHF	TGCAGCGTTGGATGGCAGGCAGGGGGCCATCAGCCCCAGCATTTT
.	TRBD1	TRBV4-1	TRBJ1-5	CASSQATGANNQPQHF	TGCGCCAGCAGCCAAGCGACAGGGGCCAATAATCAGCCCCAGCATTTT
.	.	TRBV5-4	TRBJ1-1	CASSLQQGLPPMNTEAFF	TGTGCCAGCAGCTTGCAACAGGGCCTCCCCCCCATGAACACTGAAGCTTTCTTT
.	.	TRBV9	TRBJ1-5	CASSEGPGQQEGPQHF	TGTGCCAGCAGCGAGGGACCTGGACAGCAGGAGGGCCCCCAGCATTTT
few	.	TRBV30	TRBJ1-5	CAWSQGNQPQHF	TGTGCCTGGAGTCAGGGAAACCAGCCCCAGCATTTT
.	TRBD1	TRBV9	TRBJ1-4	CASSARDRRNEKLFF	TGTGCCAGCAGCGCCAGGGACAGAAGAAATGAAAAACTGTTTTTT
.	TRBD1	TRBV7-8	TRBJ1-2	CASSSHRDSLYYGYTF	TGTGCCAGCAGCTCACACCGGGACAGCCTGTACTATGGCTACACCTTC
few	.	TRBV6-6	TRBJ2-1	CASSRDYNEQFF	TGTGCCAGCAGCCGCGACTACAATGAGCAGTTCTTC
.	TRBD1	TRBV9	TRBJ2-3	CASSVGTGITDTQYF	TGTGCCAGCAGCGTGGGGACAGGGATAACAGATACGCAGTATTTT
.	.	TRBV29-1	TRBJ1-1	CSVRDGNTEAFF	TGCAGCGTTCGGGACGGGAACACTGAAGCTTTCTTT
.	TRBD1	TRBV27	TRBJ1-2	CASSMQGGTNYGYTF	TGTGCCAGCAGTATGCAGGGGGGGACTAACTATGGCTACACCTTC
few	.	TRBV6-5	TRBJ1-1	CASRQASAPAFF	TGTGCCAGCAGACAAGCGTCCGCCCCTGCTTTCTTT
.	TRBD2	TRBV11-2	TRBJ2-2	CASSLVPSGFTGELFF	TGTGCCAGCAGCTTAGTGCCTAGCGGGTTCACCGGGGAGCTGTTTTTT
.	TRBD2	TRBV5-1	TRBJ2-1	CASSPGTSGEQFF	TGCGCCAGCAGCCCGGGGACTAGCGGTGAGCAGTTCTTC
.	.	TRBV19	TRBJ2-2	CASGLPLGTGELFF	TGTGCCAGTGGTTTACCTTTAGGCACCGGGGAGCTGTTTTTT
few	.	TRBV9	TRBJ2-2	CASSVGGITTGELFF	TGTGCCAGCAGCGTAGGAGGAATAACCACCGGGGAGCTGTTTTTT
.	.	TRBV27	TRBJ1-4	CASSPGLGNEKLFF	TGTGCCAGCAGTCCCGGGCTAGGCAATGAAAAACTGTTTTTT
.	.	TRBV5-1	TRBJ2-3	CASSLQALSSTDTQYF	TGCGCCAGCAGCTTACAGGCTTTGTCTAGCACAGATACGCAGTATTTT
.	TRBD1	TRBV7-9	TRBJ2-7	CASSLGTGSSYEQYF	TGTGCCAGCAGCTTGGGGACAGGGAGCTCCTACGAGCAGTACTTC
.	.	TRBV29-1	TRBJ2-3	CSVLGGKGADTQYF	TGCAGCGTCCTCGGGGGTAAGGGCGCAGATACGCAGTATTTT
.	.	TRBV7-6	TRBJ1-4	CASSSYLRGFDEKLFF	TGTGCCAGCAGCTCTTATCTTCGGGGTTTCGATGAAAAACTGTTTTTT
.	TRBD1	TRBV10-2	TRBJ2-1	CASSTGGPYNEQFF	TGCGCCAGCAGCACAGGGGGCCCCTACAATGAGCAGTTCTTC